These 32 T cell receptor beta chains came from one sample sequenced in a study of CD8+CD57+ T cells in acquired aplastic anemia. Using genomic DNA as the template, TCR beta VDJ and CDR3 profiling was carried out. Via MiXCR, TCRdb re-called the reads, giving one row per CDR3 protein. The table records 400,000 to 450,000 distinct CDR3 sequences, 55% to 75% of them present only once. Sequences were obtained from sorted CD4+, CD8+, or CD8+CD57+ T cells (not recorded which) from PBMCs. All receptors come from a human donor in good health, serving as a control.

V and J are TRBV25-1 and TRBJ2-7; D might be TRBD1 (8 bases). The V end lost 1 base, the J end lost 7 bases, and 17 bases lay between the germline ends. The CDR3 has 15 residues. Germline CDR1 is MGHDK and CDR2 is SYGVNS. In DNA, the CDR3 is TGTGCCAGCAGTGAATCGGGGGGACAGGTTATGGAGCAGTACTTC. Translation gives CASSESGGQVMEQYF.

Many counts were recorded for this clonotype. The V and J genes are TRBV7-8 and TRBJ2-1; perhaps TRBD2 as D (5 bases). Germline CDR1 reads SGHVS; CDR2 reads FQNEAQ. The CDR3 sequence is 17 residues long. Trimming cost V 4 bases and J 4 bases, with 20 bases left between them. CDR3 region: CASSSRQPGSEYNEQFF. CDR3 in DNA: TGTGCCAGCAGCTCTAGACAACCCGGTAGCGAGTACAATGAGCAGTTCTTC. The full variable domain, completed using reference TRBV7-8 and TRBJ2-1, is GAGVSQSPRYKVAKRGQDVALRCDPISGHVSLFWYQQALGQGPEFLTYFQNEAQLDKSGLPSDRFFAERPEGSVSTLKIQRTQQEDSAVYLCASSSRQPGSEYNEQFFGPGTRLTVL.

Of note for this clonotype: A read error may account for a junction end that differs from germline. The chain employs TRBV5-1 and TRBJ2-5; D is perhaps TRBD2 (5 bases). Germline assignment: CDR1 SGHRS and CDR2 YFSETQ. The CDR3 spans 13 residues. This CDR3 reads CASSLAGGSGQYF. The CDR3 bases are TGTGCCAGCAGCTTGGCAGGTGGAAGCGGCCAGTACTTC.

The CDR3 DNA reads TGTGCTAGTGGCCATGGAGTCGAAGCATATAATTCACCCCTCCACTTT. It encodes CASGHGVEAYNSPLHF. The genes are TRBV12-5 and TRBJ1-6; D gene unclear. Germline assignment: CDR1 LGHNT and CDR2 FRNRAP. There are 16 residues in the CDR3. V was trimmed by 6 bases and J by 4 bases, leaving 16 bases between them.

The chain uses TRBV5-1 and TRBJ2-3; tentatively, D is TRBD1 or TRBD2 (5 bases each). This CDR3 contains 15 residues. The V end lost 0 bases, the J end lost 6 bases, and 14 bases lay between the germline ends. Germline CDR1 is SGHRS and CDR2 is YFSETQ. The CDR3 here is CASSLATGAGDTQYF. The CDR3 DNA reads as TGCGCCAGCAGCTTGGCCACCGGGGCTGGGGATACGCAGTATTTT.

The chain carries TRBV19 and TRBJ2-7; TRBD1 might be the D (5 bases). The J call could be wrong; TRBJ2-3 is a better fit for the DNA end. The CDR3 length is 14 residues. Germline CDR1 LNHDA, CDR2 SQIVND (reference sequence). CDR3 nucleotide sequence: TGTGCCAGCCGCACCGACAGTAGCACAGATACGCAGTATTTT. This encodes CASRTDSSTDTQYF.

About this clonotype itself: One junction end does not reproduce the germline sequence, and a read error may be involved. The chain uses TRBV24-1 and TRBJ1-5; no reliable D call. CDR3 length: 15 residues. Germline loops: CDR1 KGHDR, CDR2 SFDVKD. The CDR3 sequence: CATSGATSFQEPQHF. The CDR3 region has the DNA TGTGCCACCAGTGGGGCGACAAGTTTCCAAGAGCCCCAGCACTTT.

Details on this clonotype: The germline gene is not matched at one end of the junction; a read error may be the cause. The gene calls are TRBV7-2 and TRBJ1-2; TRBD1 is a possible D gene (6 bases). The CDR3 is made up of 16 amino acids. CDR1 and CDR2 (germline): SGHTA, FQGNSA. The CDR3 nucleotides read TGCGCCAGCAGCCTAGCTAGGACGGCTTCCCAGGGGGGCTACACCTTC. Amino acid sequence: CASSLARTASQGGYTF.

Comments on this clonotype: At one boundary the junction diverges from the germline segment, which might be a read error. The chain joins TRBV5-1 to TRBJ1-6; 9 bases map to TRBD1. Germline V gives CDR1 SGHRS, CDR2 YFSETQ. The CDR3 totals 14 residues. The CDR3 loop reads CASIPGQGLSPLRF. In DNA, the CDR3 is TGTGCCAGCATCCCGGGACAGGGACTTTCACCCCTCCGCTTT.

As for this clonotype: Because it lacks the conserved phenylalanine or tryptophan at the end, this CDR3 is likely a read error. Because the CDR3's place on the DNA is in doubt, the DNA is left out and the CDR3 is given as listed by TCRdb. The chain joins TRBV9 to TRBJ2-7; TRBD1, the table's D call, lacks a check against the DNA. Germline V gene data show CDR1 as SGDLS and CDR2 as YYNGEE. A total of 13 residues make up the CDR3, ends included. CDR3 residues: CASSGTEFSGNTI.

This clonotype was seen just once. Compared with germline, one end of the junction differs, possibly owing to a read error. This chain connects TRBV7-6 to TRBJ1-2; D unresolved. The CDR3 is made up of 15 amino acids. Germline V gives CDR1 SGHVS, CDR2 FNYEAQ. The DNA of the CDR3 is TGTGCTAGCAGCTTAGTCATCGGCGGCTTCTATCACTACACCTTC. Amino acid sequence: CASSLVIGGFYHYTF.

This sequence joins TRBV29-1 and TRBJ1-1, with D unresolved. V gave up 4 bases and J gave up 2 bases, with 11 bases separating them. CDR3 length equals 13 residues. Germline CDR1 reads SQVTM; CDR2 reads ANQGSEA. This chain's CDR3 is CSVATRPNTEAFF. The DNA of the CDR3 is TGCAGCGTTGCGACTCGCCCAAACACTGAAGCTTTCTTT. The entire variable domain, with the rest obtained from reference TRBV29-1 and TRBJ1-1, is as follows: SAVISQKPSRDICQRGTSLTIQCQVDSQVTMMFWYRQQPGQSLTLIATANQGSEATYESGFVIDKFPISRPNLTFSTLTVSNMSPEDSSIYLCSVATRPNTEAFFGQGTRLTVV.

V and J are TRBV10-1 and TRBJ2-2; D gene uncertain. Germline lookup yields CDR1 WNHNN and CDR2 SYGVQD (reference sequence). This CDR3 comprises 14 residues. Trimming shortened V by 5 bases and J by 5 bases, and 12 bases separated the two germline ends. The CDR3 DNA reads as TGCGCCAGCAGTAAACAAGTTGGGACCGGGGAGCTGTTTTTT. Its protein is CASSKQVGTGELFF.

Ten or more counts support this clonotype. V is TRBV5-8 and J is TRBJ1-3, with unresolved D. CDR1 and CDR2 (germline): SGHTS, YDEGEE. Trimming stripped 4 bases from V and 2 bases from J, with 13 bases between. The CDR3 runs to 15 residues. CDR3 residues: CASSGPTSPGNTIYF. Here the CDR3 DNA reads TGTGCCAGCAGCGGACCGACCTCCCCTGGAAACACCATATATTTT.

The J gene is TRBJ1-5, the V gene TRBV20-1; D remains ambiguous. V was cut by 7 bases and J by 4 bases, with 20 bases left in between. Germline V gives CDR1 DFQATT, CDR2 SNEGSKA (reference sequence). The CDR3 is made up of 15 amino acids. CDR3 DNA: TGCAGTGGTGTTGAGGCCAGGAGCAGTAATCAGCCCCAGCATTTT. As protein: CSGVEARSSNQPQHF.

Comments on this clonotype: Compared with germline, one end of the junction differs, possibly owing to a read error. The chain uses TRBV5-1 and TRBJ1-5, with D unclear. Germline CDR1 SGHRS, CDR2 YFSETQ. The CDR3 spans 16 residues. The CDR3 protein is CASSVDHPNHNQPQHF. CDR3 bases: TGTGCCAGCAGCGTAGATCATCCCAATCACAATCAGCCCCAGCATTTT.

The CDR3 DNA reads TGCAGTGCTAGCCGCGACATGGGGCAGGGCCTCCGCTATGGCTACACCTTC. It codes for CSASRDMGQGLRYGYTF. V is TRBV20-1 and J is TRBJ1-2; the D gene is possibly TRBD1 (5 bases). Trimming stripped 3 bases from V and 4 bases from J, with 24 bases between. Germline V lookup: CDR1 DFQATT, CDR2 SNEGSKA (reference sequence). The CDR3 covers 17 residues.

The J gene is TRBJ1-1, the V gene TRBV10-3; perhaps TRBD1 as D (5 bases). The germline CDR1 and CDR2 sequences are ENHRY and SYGVKD. The CDR3 has 14 residues. Trimming took off 6 bases at V and 6 bases at J, with 17 bases between the two ends. The CDR3 nucleotides read TGTGCCATCAGCGACAGTGGCGGGAGCGCTGAAGCTTTCTTT. Translated, it gives CAISDSGGSAEAFF.

In its sample, this clonotype was seen a few times. This chain links TRBV2 with TRBJ1-5, with D hard to call. The germline V gene has CDR1 SNHLY and CDR2 FYNNEI. Trimming cost V 6 bases and J 0 bases, with 3 bases left between them. The CDR3 is made up of 12 amino acids. The CDR3 spells CASRSSNQPQHF. The DNA for the CDR3 is TGTGCCAGCAGGAGTAGCAATCAGCCCCAGCATTTT.

V gene TRBV7-2 combines with J gene TRBJ2-1; no clear D gene. CDR3 length: 13 residues. Germline lookup yields CDR1 SGHTA and CDR2 FQGNSA. V lost 1 base and J 12 bases, leaving 13 bases between the germline ends. The DNA of the CDR3 is TGTGCCAGCAGCTTAGGATTAGGAGATACGCAGTTCTTC. Residues: CASSLGLGDTQFF.

This clonotype was detected ten times or more. V gene TRBV30 combines with J gene TRBJ1-1; D call uncertain. The CDR3 runs to 13 residues. Germline CDR1 reads GTSNPN; CDR2 reads SVGIG (reference sequence). The ends were cut back, 5 bases at V and 4 bases at J, with 14 bases in the middle. The CDR3 region is CAWVLSGTTEAFF. CDR3 bases: TGTGCCTGGGTGTTATCGGGTACCACTGAAGCTTTCTTT. Based on the CDR3 plus reference TRBV30 and TRBJ1-1, the full variable domain is SQTIHQWPATLVQPVGSPLSLECTVEGTSNPNLYWYRQAAGRGLQLLFYSVGIGQISSEVPQNLSASRPQDRQFILSSKKLLLSDSGFYLCAWVLSGTTEAFFGQGTRLTVV.

The chain couples TRBV12-3 or TRBV12-4 to TRBJ2-1, with 8 bases matching TRBD2. J gave up 8 bases and V 5 bases, and 11 bases lay outside the gene matches. The CDR3 has 15 residues. The DNA for the CDR3 is TGTGCCAGCAGTCCGGCTAGCGGGCGGGGCGATGAGCAGTTCTTC. Translated, it gives CASSPASGRGDEQFF.

V and J are TRBV10-1 and TRBJ2-2; D gene ambiguous. CDR3 length: 13 residues. Germline-derived CDR1 and CDR2 are WNHNN and SYGVQD (reference sequence). V dropped 4 bases and J dropped 8 bases, with 11 bases sitting between them. The CDR3 DNA follows: TGCGCCAGCAGTGTGCAGAGAGCAGGGGAGCTGTTTTTT. Its protein is CASSVQRAGELFF.

The V and J genes are TRBV29-1 and TRBJ2-1, with D perhaps TRBD1 (6 bases). V lost 2 bases and J 9 bases, leaving 17 bases between the germline ends. From germline, CDR1 is SQVTM and CDR2 ANQGSEA. The CDR3 extends over 14 amino acids. The CDR3 sequence is CSVELARGNTEQFF. The DNA of the CDR3 is TGCAGCGTTGAACTGGCCAGGGGCAACACTGAGCAGTTCTTC.

A note on this clonotype: At one boundary the junction diverges from the germline segment, which might be a read error. The V call is TRBV10-3, the J call TRBJ1-2; 7 nucleotides align to TRBD1. Germline lookup yields CDR1 ENHRY and CDR2 SYGVKD. CDR3 length equals 15 residues. In DNA form, the CDR3 reads TGTGCCAGCAGTTTCAGGGGGGGGGGCAACTATGAGTACTCCTTC. Its translation is CASSFRGGGNYEYSF.

This chain uses TRBV29-1 with TRBJ1-1; D not certain. The germline V and J ends were trimmed by 7 bases and 0 bases, with 12 bases remaining between them. CDR1 and CDR2 from the germline V gene are SQVTM and ANQGSEA. The CDR3 loop spans 13 amino acids. CDR3 amino acids: CSASGRLNTEAFF. The CDR3 nucleotides read TGCAGCGCATCTGGACGGCTGAACACTGAAGCTTTCTTT.

The gene calls are TRBV12-3 or TRBV12-4 and TRBJ1-1, with D maybe TRBD1 (6 bases). The germline V and J ends were trimmed by 6 bases and 4 bases, with 24 bases remaining between them. This CDR3 has 17 amino acids. The CDR3 nucleotides are TGTGCCAGCAGCTCACCGCTGGGACGACAGGCGGGCACTGAAGCTTTCTTT. This gives the protein CASSSPLGRQAGTEAFF.

This clonotype has ten or more counts. The chain recombines TRBV2 with TRBJ1-6; D unclear. V lost 4 bases, J lost 7 bases, and 11 bases lay in between. The germline gives CDR1 SNHLY, CDR2 FYNNEI. The CDR3 length is 14 residues. The chain's CDR3 is CASSVTDLNSPLHF. The CDR3 DNA reads TGTGCCAGCAGTGTGACGGACTTGAATTCACCCCTCCACTTT.

This clonotype was recorded once. One end of the junction does not line up with germline, which may come from a read error. The chain carries TRBV9 and TRBJ1-2; possible D gene TRBD1, 6 bases. The CDR3 is 14 residues long. Germline assignment: CDR1 SGDLS and CDR2 YYNGEE. CDR3 region: CASRVGGGVDGYTF. The CDR3 DNA reads TGTGCCAGCAGAGTAGGGGGGGGGGTCGATGGCTACACCTTC.

Ten or more counts support this clonotype. The chain is built from TRBV10-3 and TRBJ2-5; TRBD2 might be the D (6 bases). Deletions cut 0 bases from V and 8 bases from J, with 13 bases between. The CDR3 loop spans 14 amino acids. Germline loops: CDR1 ENHRY, CDR2 SYGVKD. The chain's CDR3 is CAISESTGDLTQYF. CDR3 nucleotides: TGTGCCATCAGTGAGTCGACGGGGGACCTTACCCAGTACTTC.

The CDR3 DNA sequence: TGTGCCAGCAGCCGGAAAGGGGAGGTGGGCAATGAGCAGTTCTTC. Amino acids: CASSRKGEVGNEQFF. The rearrangement uses TRBV7-4 and TRBJ2-1; weak D call: TRBD2 (6 bases). The CDR3 is 15 amino acids. Deletions cut 5 bases from V and 6 bases from J, with 17 bases between. In germline, CDR1 is SGHVT, CDR2 SQSDAQ.

The chain couples TRBV5-5 to TRBJ1-5, with D perhaps matching TRBD1 (5 bases). CDR1 and CDR2 from the germline V gene are SGHKS and YYEKEE (reference sequence). This CDR3 comprises 15 residues. Trimming left V 4 bases short and J 3 bases short, with 14 bases between. CDR3: CASSRNRQNNQPQHF. CDR3 nucleotide sequence: TGTGCCAGCAGCCGAAATCGACAGAACAATCAGCCCCAGCATTTT.